The 2 T cell receptor beta chains below all came from one sample that was sequenced in a study of T cells after yellow fever vaccination. TCRdb called the 5' RACE reads again in MiXCR, with one record for every CDR3 protein. The profile shows 350,000 to 450,000 distinct CDR3 sequences, over 5% of them singletons. Source: PBMCs, taken 5 days after the yellow fever booster vaccination. Receptor source: a man aged 25 to 40 who received the YFV17D yellow fever vaccine.

The rearrangement links TRBV3-1 to TRBJ2-1; 8 bases fit TRBD2. V dropped 1 base and J dropped 8; count of bases not matched to a gene: 13. The CDR3 contains 17 residues. The germline V gene has CDR1 LGHDT and CDR2 YNNKEL (reference sequence). The CDR3 protein is CASSQALRGRPGHEQFF. The CDR3 DNA is TGTGCCAGCAGCCAAGCCCTTCGCGGGAGGCCGGGGCATGAGCAGTTCTTC.

The chain carries TRBV12-3 or TRBV12-4 and TRBJ2-1; 12 bases are a match to TRBD2. The CDR3 is made up of 17 amino acids. Losses at the gene ends were 3 bases for V and 7 bases for J; bases not matched to a gene: 10. CDR3 sequence: CASSFRSSGRAWNEQFF. The CDR3, as DNA: TGTGCCAGCAGTTTTCGGTCTAGCGGGAGGGCCTGGAATGAGCAGTTCTTC.